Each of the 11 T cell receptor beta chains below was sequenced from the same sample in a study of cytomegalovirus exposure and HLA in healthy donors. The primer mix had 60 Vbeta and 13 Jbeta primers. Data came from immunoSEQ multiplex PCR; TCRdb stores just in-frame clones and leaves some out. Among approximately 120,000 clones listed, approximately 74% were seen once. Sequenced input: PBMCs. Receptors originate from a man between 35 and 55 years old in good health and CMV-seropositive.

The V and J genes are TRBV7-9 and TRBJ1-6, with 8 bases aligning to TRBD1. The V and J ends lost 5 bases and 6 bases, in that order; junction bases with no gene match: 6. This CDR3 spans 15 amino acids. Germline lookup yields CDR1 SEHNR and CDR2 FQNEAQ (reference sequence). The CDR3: CASSPGQGGNSPLHF. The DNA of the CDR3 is TGTGCCAGCAGCCCCGGACAGGGTGGTAATTCACCCCTCCACTTT.

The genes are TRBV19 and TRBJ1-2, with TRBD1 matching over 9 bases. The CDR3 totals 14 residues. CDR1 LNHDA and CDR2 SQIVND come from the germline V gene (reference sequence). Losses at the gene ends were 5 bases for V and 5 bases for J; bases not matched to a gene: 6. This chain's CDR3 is CASSPGTGTYGYTF. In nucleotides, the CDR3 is TGTGCCAGTAGTCCCGGGACAGGGACGTATGGCTACACCTTC. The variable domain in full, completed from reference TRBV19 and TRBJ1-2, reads DGGITQSPKYLFRKEGQNVTLSCEQNLNHDAMYWYRQDPGQGLRLIYYSQIVNDFQKGDIAEGYSVSREKKESFPLTVTSAQKNPTAFYLCASSPGTGTYGYTFGSGTRLTVV.

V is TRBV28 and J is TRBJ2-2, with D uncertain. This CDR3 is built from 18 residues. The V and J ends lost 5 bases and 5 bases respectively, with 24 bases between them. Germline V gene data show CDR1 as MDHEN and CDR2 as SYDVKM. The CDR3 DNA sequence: TGTGCCAGCAGTATGAGAGGAAAATCCCCAGAAAGGACCGGGGAGCTGTTTTTT. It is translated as CASSMRGKSPERTGELFF.

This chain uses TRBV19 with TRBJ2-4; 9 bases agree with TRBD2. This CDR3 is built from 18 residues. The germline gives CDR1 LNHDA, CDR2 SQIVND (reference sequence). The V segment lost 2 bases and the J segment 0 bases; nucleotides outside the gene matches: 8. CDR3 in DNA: TGTGCCAGTAGTATAAAGCGGGGGGCTCAACTAGCCAAAAACATTCAGTACTTC. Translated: CASSIKRGAQLAKNIQYF.

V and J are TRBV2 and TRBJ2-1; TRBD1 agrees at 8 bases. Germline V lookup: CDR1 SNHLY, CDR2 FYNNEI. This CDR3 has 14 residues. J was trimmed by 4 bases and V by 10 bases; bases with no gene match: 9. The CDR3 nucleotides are TGTGCCATAAGGGACAGGCCACATTACAATGAGCAGTTCTTC. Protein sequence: CAIRDRPHYNEQFF.

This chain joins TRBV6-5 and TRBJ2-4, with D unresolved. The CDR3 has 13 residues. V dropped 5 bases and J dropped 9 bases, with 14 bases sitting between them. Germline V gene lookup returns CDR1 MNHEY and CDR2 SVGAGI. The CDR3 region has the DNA TGTGCCAGCAGTCAAAACGGGTTTACCATTCAGTACTTC. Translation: CASSQNGFTIQYF.

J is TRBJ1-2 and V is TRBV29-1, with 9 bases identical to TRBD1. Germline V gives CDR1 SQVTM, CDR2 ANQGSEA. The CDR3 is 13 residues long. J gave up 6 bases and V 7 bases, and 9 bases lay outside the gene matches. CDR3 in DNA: TGCAGCGCTACCCGGGACAGGGTGGATGGCTACACCTTC. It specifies CSATRDRVDGYTF. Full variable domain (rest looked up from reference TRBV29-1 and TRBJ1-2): SAVISQKPSRDICQRGTSLTIQCQVDSQVTMMFWYRQQPGQSLTLIATANQGSEATYESGFVIDKFPISRPNLTFSTLTVSNMSPEDSSIYLCSATRDRVDGYTFGSGTRLTVV.

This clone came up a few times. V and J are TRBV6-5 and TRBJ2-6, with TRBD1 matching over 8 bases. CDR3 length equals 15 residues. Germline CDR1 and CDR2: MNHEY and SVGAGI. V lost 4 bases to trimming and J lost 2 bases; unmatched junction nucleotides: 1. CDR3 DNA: TGTGCCAGCAGTTTGGACAGGGCTGGGGCCAACGTCCTGACTTTC. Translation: CASSLDRAGANVLTF.

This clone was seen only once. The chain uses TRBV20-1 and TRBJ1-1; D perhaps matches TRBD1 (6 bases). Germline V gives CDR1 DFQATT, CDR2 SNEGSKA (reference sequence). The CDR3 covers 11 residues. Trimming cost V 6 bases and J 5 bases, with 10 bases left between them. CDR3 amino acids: CSAIGQTEAFF. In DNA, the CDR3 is TGCAGTGCAATCGGACAGACTGAAGCTTTCTTT.

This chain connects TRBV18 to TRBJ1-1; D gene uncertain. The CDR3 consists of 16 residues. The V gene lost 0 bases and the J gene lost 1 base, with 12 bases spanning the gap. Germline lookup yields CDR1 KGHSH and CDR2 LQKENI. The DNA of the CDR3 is TGTGCCAGCTCACCACCCCCCCGGGGAAGGAACACTGAAGCTTTCTTT. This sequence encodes CASSPPPRGRNTEAFF.

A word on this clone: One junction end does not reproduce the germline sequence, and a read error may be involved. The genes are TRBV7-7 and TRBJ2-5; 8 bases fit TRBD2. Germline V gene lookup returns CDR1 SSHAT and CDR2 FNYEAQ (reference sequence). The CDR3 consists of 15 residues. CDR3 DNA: TGTGCTAGCAGCAAGGGACTAGGGTTACAAGAGACCCAGTACTTC. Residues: CASSKGLGLQETQYF.